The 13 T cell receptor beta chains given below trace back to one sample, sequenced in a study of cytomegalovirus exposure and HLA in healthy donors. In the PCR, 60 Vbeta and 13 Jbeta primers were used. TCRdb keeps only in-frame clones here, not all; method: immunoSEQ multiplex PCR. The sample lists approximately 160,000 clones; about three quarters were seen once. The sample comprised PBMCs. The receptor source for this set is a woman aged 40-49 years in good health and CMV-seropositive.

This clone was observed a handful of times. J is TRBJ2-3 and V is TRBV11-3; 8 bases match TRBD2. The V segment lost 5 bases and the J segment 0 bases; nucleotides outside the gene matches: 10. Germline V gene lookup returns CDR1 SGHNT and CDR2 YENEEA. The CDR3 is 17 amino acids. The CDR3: CASSGAGGLVSTDTQYF. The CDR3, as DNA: TGTGCCAGCAGCGGGGCGGGAGGCCTTGTTAGCACAGATACGCAGTATTTT.

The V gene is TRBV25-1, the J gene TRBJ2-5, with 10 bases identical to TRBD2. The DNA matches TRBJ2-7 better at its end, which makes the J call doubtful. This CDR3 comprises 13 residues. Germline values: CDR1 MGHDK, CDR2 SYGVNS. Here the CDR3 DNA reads TGTGCCACCATACTAGCGGGATCCTACGAGCAGTACTTC. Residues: CATILAGSYEQYF.

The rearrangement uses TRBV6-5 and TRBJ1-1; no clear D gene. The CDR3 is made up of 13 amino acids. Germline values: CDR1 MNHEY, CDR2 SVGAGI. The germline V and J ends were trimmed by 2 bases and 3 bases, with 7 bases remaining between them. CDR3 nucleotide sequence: TGTGCCAGCAGTTACGTCGGAGACACTGAAGCTTTCTTT. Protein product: CASSYVGDTEAFF.

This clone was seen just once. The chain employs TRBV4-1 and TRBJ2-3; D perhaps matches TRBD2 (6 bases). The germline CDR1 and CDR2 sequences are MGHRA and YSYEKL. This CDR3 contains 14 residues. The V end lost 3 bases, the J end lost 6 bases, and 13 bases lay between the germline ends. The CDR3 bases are TGCGCCAGCAGCCAGGGGTCTAGCGTGGATACGCAGTATTTT. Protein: CASSQGSSVDTQYF.

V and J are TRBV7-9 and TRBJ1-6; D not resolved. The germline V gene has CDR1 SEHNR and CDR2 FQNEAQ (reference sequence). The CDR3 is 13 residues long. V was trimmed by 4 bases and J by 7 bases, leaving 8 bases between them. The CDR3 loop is CASSSGVNSPLHF. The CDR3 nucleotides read TGTGCCAGCAGCTCTGGAGTGAATTCACCCCTCCACTTT.

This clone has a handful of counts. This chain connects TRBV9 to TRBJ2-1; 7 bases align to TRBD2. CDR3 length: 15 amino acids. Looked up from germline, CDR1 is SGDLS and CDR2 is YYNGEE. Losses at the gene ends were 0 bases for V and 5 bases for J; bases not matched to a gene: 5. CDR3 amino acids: CASSVGLAAHNEQFF. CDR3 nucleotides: TGTGCCAGCAGCGTAGGGCTAGCGGCTCACAATGAGCAGTTCTTC.

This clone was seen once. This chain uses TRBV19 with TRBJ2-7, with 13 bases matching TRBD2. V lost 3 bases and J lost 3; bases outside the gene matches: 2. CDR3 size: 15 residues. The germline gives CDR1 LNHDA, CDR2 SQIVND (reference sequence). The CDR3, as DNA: TGTGCCAGTAGTATGACTAGCGGGGGGATCTACGAGCAGTACTTC. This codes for CASSMTSGGIYEQYF.

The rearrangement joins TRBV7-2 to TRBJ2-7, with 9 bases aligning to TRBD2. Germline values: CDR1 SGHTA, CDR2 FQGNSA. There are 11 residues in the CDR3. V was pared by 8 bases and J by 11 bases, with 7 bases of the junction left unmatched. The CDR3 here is CASGGGGSKYF. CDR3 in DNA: TGTGCCAGCGGCGGGGGGGGTTCCAAGTACTTC.

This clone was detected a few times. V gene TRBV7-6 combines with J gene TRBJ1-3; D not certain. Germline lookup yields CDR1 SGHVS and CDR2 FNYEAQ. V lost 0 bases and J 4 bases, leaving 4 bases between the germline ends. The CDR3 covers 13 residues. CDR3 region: CASSLAMGNTIYF. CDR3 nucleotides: TGTGCCAGCAGCTTAGCTATGGGAAACACCATATATTTT.

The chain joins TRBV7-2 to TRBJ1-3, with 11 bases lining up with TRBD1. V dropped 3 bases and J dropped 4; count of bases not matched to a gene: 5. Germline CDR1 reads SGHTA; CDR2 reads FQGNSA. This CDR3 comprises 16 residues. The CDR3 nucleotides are TGTGCCAGCAGCTTCGGACAGGGGGCGCTCGGAAACACCATATATTTT. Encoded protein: CASSFGQGALGNTIYF.

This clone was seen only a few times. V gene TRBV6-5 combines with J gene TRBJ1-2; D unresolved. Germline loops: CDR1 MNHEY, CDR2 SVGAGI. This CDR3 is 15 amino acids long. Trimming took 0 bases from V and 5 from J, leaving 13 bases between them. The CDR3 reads CASSYSLNSQYGYTF. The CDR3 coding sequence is TGTGCCAGCAGTTACTCGTTGAACAGCCAATATGGCTACACCTTC.

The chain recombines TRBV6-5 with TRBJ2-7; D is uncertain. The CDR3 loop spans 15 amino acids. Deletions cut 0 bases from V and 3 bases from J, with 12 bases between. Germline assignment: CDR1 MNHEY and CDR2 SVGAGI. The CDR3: CASSYSAGPNYEQYF. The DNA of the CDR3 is TGTGCCAGCAGTTACTCGGCAGGCCCTAACTACGAGCAGTACTTC.

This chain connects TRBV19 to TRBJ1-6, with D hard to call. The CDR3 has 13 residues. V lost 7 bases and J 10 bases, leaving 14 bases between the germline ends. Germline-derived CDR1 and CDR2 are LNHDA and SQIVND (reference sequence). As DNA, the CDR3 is TGTGCCAGTAAATCCCTGGCAGAATCACCCCTCCACTTT. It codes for CASKSLAESPLHF. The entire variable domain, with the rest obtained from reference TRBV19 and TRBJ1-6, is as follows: DGGITQSPKYLFRKEGQNVTLSCEQNLNHDAMYWYRQDPGQGLRLIYYSQIVNDFQKGDIAEGYSVSREKKESFPLTVTSAQKNPTAFYLCASKSLAESPLHFGNGTRLTVT.